What follows is one T cell receptor beta chain and its context. This clone was seen once. Its binding antigen is unknown. Per-base qualities were not stored, and no clone one base away is much larger. This entry comes from a study of shared T cell receptors in the human thymus (dated by TCRdb to the early 2020s). Context from the whole study: The study examined how self-reactive, shared T-cell receptor alpha chains are generated in the human thymus.

The germline V gene provides CDR1 MDHEN and CDR2 SYDVKM. V lost 1 base and J lost 3 bases; the stretch between them is 10 bases long. From its cysteine to its phenylalanine, the CDR3 spans 15 amino acids. CDR3 DNA is the only sequence kept; it has 45 bases, read in frame from the first base. The receptor library was made with the immunoSEQ multiplex PCR assay. Entries here come from immuneACCESS through TCRdb and include only in-frame sequences with V and J called. Some clones fail to appear in such tables; in the studies checked, an unresolved V gene covers under half of the shortfall, and the cause of the remainder is unknown. Recorded for this sample are hundreds of thousands of clones; around 87% of them occurred a single time. The top ten hold just under 0.0095% of the sample. These data are also associated with another study on human thymus T cells. According to the second study: Immunologically healthy infants undergoing open corrective cardiac surgery for congenital heart defects in Finland were used as donors. Thymus tissue was obtained as surgical resects removed during corrective cardiac surgery. V and J gene segment usage appeared biased in both thymic and peripheral blood repertoires. Highly overlapping thymic TCR repertoires among unrelated individuals were reported in the related research. The study used fewer than ten infant thymus samples plus four related peripheral blood samples to characterize TCR alpha and beta repertoires. Donor ages ranged from roughly 6 to 250 days, and the cohort comprised five to seven male and a couple of female infants. Thymocytes were freed from the tissue by mechanical means and kept at -70 degrees C as pellets of roughly 8.5-31 million cells. A QIAsymphony instrument was used to extract genomic DNA from frozen cell pellets. The immunoSEQ multiplex PCR assay was used to amplify the TCRB and TCRAD loci from a standardized amount of quality-controlled genomic DNA. Amplicons spanned the V(D)J region at a length sufficient to cover the CDR3 and identify V and J genes. Through the commercial immunoSEQ service, the amplicons were sequenced on an Illumina platform. Primer bias and sequencing errors were corrected using previously described methods, and TCRAD and TCRB definitions followed the IMGT database. Repertoires were analysed with immunoSEQ Analyzer 3.0 and VDJTools, covering basic statistics, V/J segment usage, diversity estimates, rarefaction and pairwise overlap. Diversity was estimated using the Chao1, ChaoE, Efron-Thisted, Shannon and inverse Simpson indices, and was also estimated on datasets down-sampled to the size of the smallest sample. Repertoire overlap was determined by strict matching of CDR3 nucleotide sequence, V gene and J gene, and Jaccard-based multidimensional scaling clustering was applied. On average, roughly 800,000 unique TCRB clonotypes were obtained from thymus samples, compared with about 84,000 from blood samples.

The rearrangement joined TRBV28 to TRBJ1-5, with the D gene call left open. This sequence originates from a boy less than two years old with a congenital heart defect. Donor details come from another sample of the same person, matched by shared clones. The sequenced sample was thymocytes. The CDR3 region reads CASSLSAGPNQPQHF. The nucleotide sequence is given as TGTGCCAGCAGTTTATCGGCAGGTCCCAATCAGCCCCAGCATTTT.